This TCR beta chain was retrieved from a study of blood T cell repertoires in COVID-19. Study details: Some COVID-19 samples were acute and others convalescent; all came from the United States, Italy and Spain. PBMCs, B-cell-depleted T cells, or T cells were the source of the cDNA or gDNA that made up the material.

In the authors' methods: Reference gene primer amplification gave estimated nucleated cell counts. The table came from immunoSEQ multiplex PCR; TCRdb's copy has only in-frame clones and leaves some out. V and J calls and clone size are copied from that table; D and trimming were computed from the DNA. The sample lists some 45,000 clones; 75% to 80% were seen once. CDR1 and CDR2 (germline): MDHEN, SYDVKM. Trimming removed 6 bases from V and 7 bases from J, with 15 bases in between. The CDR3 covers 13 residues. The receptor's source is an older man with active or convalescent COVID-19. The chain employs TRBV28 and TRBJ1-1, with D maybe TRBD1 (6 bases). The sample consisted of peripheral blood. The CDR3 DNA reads TGTGCCAGCAGCGCCCGGACAGTGGGTGAAGCTTTCTTT. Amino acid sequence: CASSARTVGEAFF.